The text below deals with one T cell receptor beta chain. The antigen remains unidentified. Cultured CD4+ T cell DNA was sequenced using the Oncomine TCR Beta short-read assay. TCRdb ran MiXCR on the PCR reads and lists one entry per CDR3 protein. Of approximately 20,000 distinct CDR3 sequences in the sample, 46% were seen once. CDR1 and CDR2 from the germline V gene are MGHRA and YSYEKL. J gave up 5 bases and V 4 bases, and 7 bases lay outside the gene matches. The CDR3 has 15 amino acids. Time point given: late sampling 161 to 241 days after vaccination in three convalescent patients. Treatment of the sample: roughly 11-day PBMC culture with coronavirus spike peptide pools or control peptides (ViraFEST assay). Antigen-specific T cell expansion with peptide pools preceded TCR sequencing in the ViraFEST approach. The data stem from a study of vaccination and CD4 T cells after COVID-19. Background on the study: Investigators took post-vaccine samples a median 72 days after dose two, within a range of 14 to 241. Cultures designated as controls were supplied with a CEFX pool, an HIV-1 Nef pool, or no peptide.

This material consisted of CD4+ T cells from blood, cultured in vitro, taken about 7 months after SARS-CoV-2 vaccination. This rearrangement joins TRBV4-1 to TRBJ2-5, with 10 bases lining up with TRBD2. The clonotype was recovered from a human donor who had recovered from COVID-19. This CDR3 reads CASSRPGLADETQYF. DNA for the CDR3: TGCGCCAGCAGCCGCCCAGGACTAGCGGACGAGACCCAGTACTTC.